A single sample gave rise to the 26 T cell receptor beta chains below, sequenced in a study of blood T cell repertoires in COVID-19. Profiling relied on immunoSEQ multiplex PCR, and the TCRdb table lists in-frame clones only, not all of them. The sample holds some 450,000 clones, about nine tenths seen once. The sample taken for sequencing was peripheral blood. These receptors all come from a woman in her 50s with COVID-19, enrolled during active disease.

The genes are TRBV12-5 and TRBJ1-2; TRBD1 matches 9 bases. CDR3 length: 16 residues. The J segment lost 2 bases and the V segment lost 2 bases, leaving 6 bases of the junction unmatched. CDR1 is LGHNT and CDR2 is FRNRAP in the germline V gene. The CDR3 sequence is CASGLIQGAINYGYTF. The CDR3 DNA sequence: TGTGCTAGTGGTTTGATACAGGGGGCGATCAACTATGGCTACACCTTC.

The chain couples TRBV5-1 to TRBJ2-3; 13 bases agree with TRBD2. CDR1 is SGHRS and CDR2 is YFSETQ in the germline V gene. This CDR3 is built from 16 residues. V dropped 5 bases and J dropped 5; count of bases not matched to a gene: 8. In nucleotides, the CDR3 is TGCGCCAGCAGTCAACTAGCGGGGGGGCCGGGAGATACGCAGTATTTT. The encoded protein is CASSQLAGGPGDTQYF.

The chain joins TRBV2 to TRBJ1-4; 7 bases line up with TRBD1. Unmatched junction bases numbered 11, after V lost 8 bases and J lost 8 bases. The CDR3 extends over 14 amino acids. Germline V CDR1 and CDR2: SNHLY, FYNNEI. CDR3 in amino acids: CASFQGGFKEKLFF. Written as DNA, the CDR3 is TGTGCCAGCTTTCAGGGGGGATTTAAAGAAAAACTGTTTTTT.

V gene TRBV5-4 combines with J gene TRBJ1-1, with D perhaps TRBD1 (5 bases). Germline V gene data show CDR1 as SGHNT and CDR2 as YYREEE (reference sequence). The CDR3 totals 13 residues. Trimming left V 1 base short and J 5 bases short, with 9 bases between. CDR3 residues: CASSLMGGTEAFF. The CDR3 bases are TGTGCCAGCAGCTTGATGGGGGGGACTGAAGCTTTCTTT.

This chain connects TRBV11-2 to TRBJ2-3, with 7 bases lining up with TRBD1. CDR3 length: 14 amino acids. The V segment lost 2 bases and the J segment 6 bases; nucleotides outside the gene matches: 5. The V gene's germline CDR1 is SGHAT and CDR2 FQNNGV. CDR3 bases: TGTGCCAGCAGCTTAAGGGGGCCGGCGGATACGCAGTATTTT. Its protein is CASSLRGPADTQYF.

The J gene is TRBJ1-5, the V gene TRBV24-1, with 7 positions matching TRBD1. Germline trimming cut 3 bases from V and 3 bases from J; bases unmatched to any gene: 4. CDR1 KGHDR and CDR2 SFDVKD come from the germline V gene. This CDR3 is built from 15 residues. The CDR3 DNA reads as TGTGCCACCAGTGATCGACAGGGTCTCAATCAGCCCCAGCATTTT. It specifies CATSDRQGLNQPQHF.

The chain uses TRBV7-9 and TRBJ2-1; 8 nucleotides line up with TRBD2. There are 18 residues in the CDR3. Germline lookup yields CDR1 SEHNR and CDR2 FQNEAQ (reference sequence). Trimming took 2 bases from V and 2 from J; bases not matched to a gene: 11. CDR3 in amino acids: CASSLSTSGFSAYNEQFF. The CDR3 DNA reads TGTGCCAGCAGCTTAAGTACTAGCGGATTTAGCGCCTACAATGAGCAGTTCTTC.

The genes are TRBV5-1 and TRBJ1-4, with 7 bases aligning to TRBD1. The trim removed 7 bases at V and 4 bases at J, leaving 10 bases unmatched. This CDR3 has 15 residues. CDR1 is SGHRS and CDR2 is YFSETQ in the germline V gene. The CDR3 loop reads CASARSGTVNEKLFF. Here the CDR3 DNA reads TGCGCCAGCGCTCGATCCGGGACAGTTAATGAAAAACTGTTTTTT.

The CDR3 nucleotides read TGTGCCACCAGTGATTTAGAGACTCTTGTTACCGGGGAGCTGTTTTTT. Translation: CATSDLETLVTGELFF. This chain links TRBV24-1 with TRBJ2-2; D is undetermined. The germline CDR1 and CDR2 sequences are KGHDR and SFDVKD. V was pared by 1 base and J by 5 bases, with 13 bases between. This CDR3 spans 16 amino acids.

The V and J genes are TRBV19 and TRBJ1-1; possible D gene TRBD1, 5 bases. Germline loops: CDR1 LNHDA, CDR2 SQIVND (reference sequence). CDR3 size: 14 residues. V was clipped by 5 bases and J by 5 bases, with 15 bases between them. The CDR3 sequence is CASSARAQETEAFF. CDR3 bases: TGTGCCAGTAGTGCCCGGGCACAGGAGACTGAAGCTTTCTTT.

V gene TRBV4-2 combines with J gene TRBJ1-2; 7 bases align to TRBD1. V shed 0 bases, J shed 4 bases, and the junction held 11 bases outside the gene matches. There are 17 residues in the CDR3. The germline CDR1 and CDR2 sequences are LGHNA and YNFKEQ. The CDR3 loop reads CASSQEGTASHRYGYTF. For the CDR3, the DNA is TGTGCCAGCAGCCAAGAAGGGACAGCGTCCCACCGCTATGGCTACACCTTC.

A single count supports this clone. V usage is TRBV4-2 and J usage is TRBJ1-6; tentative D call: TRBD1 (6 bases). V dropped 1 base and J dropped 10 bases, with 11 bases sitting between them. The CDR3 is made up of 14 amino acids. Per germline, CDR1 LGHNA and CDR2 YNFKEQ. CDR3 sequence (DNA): TGTGCCAGCAGCCAAGCAGGGGATGGCTCACCCCTCCACTTT. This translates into CASSQAGDGSPLHF.

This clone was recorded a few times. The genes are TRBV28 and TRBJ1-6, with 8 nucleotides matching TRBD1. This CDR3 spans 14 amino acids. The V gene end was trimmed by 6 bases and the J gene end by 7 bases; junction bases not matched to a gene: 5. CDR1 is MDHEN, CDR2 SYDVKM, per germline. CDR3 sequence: CASRTDRANSPLHF. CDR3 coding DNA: TGTGCCAGCAGGACGGACAGGGCCAATTCACCCCTCCACTTT.

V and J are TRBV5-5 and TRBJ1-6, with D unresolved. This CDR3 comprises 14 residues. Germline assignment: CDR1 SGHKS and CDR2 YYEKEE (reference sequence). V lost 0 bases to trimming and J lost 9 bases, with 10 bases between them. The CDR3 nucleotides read TGTGCCAGCAGCTTGGACCTATCCGGTTCACCCCTCCACTTT. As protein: CASSLDLSGSPLHF.

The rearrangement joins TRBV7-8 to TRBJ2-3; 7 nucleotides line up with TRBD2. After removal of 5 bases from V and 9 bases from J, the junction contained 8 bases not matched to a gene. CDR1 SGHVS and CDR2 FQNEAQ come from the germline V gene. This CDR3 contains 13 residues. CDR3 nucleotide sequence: TGTGCCAGCAGCCGGAGATGGGAGGGAACGCAGTATTTT. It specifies CASSRRWEGTQYF.

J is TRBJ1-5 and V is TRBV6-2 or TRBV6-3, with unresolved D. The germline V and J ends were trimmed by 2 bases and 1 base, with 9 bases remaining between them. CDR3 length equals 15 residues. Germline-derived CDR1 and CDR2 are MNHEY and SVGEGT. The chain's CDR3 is CASSYGLPSNQPQHF. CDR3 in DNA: TGTGCCAGCAGTTACGGGCTCCCCAGCAATCAGCCCCAGCATTTT.

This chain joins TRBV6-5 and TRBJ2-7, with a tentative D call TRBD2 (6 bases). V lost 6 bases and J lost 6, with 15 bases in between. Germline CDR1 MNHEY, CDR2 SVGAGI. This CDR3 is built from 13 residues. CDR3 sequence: CASSRVRESEQYF. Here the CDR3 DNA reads TGTGCCAGCAGCCGGGTCCGGGAGAGCGAGCAGTACTTC.

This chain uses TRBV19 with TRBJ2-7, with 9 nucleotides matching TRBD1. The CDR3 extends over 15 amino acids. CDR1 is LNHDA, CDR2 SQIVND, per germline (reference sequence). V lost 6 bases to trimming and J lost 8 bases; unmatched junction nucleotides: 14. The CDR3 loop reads CASRQYEGTGTKQYF. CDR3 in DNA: TGTGCCAGTAGGCAGTATGAAGGGACAGGGACTAAGCAGTACTTC.

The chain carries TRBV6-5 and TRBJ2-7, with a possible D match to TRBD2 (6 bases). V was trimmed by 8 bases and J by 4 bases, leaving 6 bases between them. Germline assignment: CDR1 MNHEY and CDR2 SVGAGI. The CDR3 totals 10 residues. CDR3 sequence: CASGGYEQYF. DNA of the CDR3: TGTGCCAGCGGGGGGTACGAGCAGTACTTC.

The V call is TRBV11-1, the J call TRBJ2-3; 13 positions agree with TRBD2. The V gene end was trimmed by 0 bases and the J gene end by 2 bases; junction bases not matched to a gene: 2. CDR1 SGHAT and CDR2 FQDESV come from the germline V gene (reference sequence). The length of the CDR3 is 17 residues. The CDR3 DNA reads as TGTGCCAGCAGCTTAGCGGGGACTAGCGGGGACACAGATACGCAGTATTTT. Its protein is CASSLAGTSGDTDTQYF.

This chain's CDR3 is CASSLGRVGEGYGYTF. In nucleotides, the CDR3 is TGTGCCAGCAGCTTAGGGCGTGTGGGGGAGGGCTATGGCTACACCTTC. The chain employs TRBV7-2 and TRBJ1-2, with a weak D call TRBD1 (5 bases). CDR3 length: 16 residues. V shed 1 base and J shed 4 bases, with 16 bases lying between them. Per the germline V gene, CDR1 is SGHTA and CDR2 is FQGNSA.

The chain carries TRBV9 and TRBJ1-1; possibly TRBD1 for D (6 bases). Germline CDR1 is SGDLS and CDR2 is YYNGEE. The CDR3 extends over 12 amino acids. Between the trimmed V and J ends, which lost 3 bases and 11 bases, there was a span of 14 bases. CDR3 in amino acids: CASSGLTGFAFF. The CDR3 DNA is TGTGCCAGCAGCGGACTAACAGGGTTCGCTTTCTTT.

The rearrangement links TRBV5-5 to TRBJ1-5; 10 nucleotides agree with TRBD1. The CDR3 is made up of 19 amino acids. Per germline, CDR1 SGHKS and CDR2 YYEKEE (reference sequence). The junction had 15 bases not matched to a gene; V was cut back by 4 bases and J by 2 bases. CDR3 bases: TGTGCCAGCAGCACAGGGGACAGGGGAACCGGGGGTGGCAATCAGCCCCAGCATTTT. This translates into CASSTGDRGTGGGNQPQHF.

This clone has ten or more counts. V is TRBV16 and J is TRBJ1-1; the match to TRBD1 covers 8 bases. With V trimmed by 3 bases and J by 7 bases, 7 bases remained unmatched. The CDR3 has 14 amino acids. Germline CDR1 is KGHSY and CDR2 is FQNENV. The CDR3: CASSQGAGGVEAFF. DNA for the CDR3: TGTGCCAGCAGCCAGGGAGCAGGGGGCGTTGAAGCTTTCTTT. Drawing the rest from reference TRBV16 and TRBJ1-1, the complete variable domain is GEEVAQTPKHLVRGEGQKAKLYCAPIKGHSYVFWYQQVLKNEFKFLISFQNENVFDETGMPKERFSAKCLPNSPCSLEIQATKLEDSAVYFCASSQGAGGVEAFFGQGTRLTVV.

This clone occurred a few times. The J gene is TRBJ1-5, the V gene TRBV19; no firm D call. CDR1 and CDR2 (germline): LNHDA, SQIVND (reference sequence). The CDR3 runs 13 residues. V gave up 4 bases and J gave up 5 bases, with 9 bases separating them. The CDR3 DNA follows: TGTGCCAGTAGTAAGCAAACCGATCAGCCCCAGCATTTT. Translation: CASSKQTDQPQHF.

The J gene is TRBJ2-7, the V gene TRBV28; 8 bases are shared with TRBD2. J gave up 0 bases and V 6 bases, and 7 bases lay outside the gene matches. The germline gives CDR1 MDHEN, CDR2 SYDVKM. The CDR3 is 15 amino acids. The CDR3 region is CASSYRGGLSYEQYF. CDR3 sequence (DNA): TGTGCCAGCAGCTATCGGGGGGGCCTCTCCTACGAGCAGTACTTC.